The clone carrying this T cell receptor (beta chain) was detected ten times or more. Building of the TCR beta libraries involved iRepertoire HTBI primers and Arm-PCR of CDR3 regions. TCRdb re-called the multiplex PCR reads with MiXCR, one entry per CDR3 protein. The sample has about 460,000 distinct CDR3 sequences; 14% are singletons. Time point given: newly diagnosed GD, antithyroid drugs for less than 3 months. RNA isolated from PBMCs was used to make the TCR library. The data stem from a study of regulatory T cells in long-lasting Graves disease. There are 13 residues in the CDR3. The V segment lost 6 bases and the J segment 9 bases; nucleotides outside the gene matches: 8. CDR1 is SNHLY and CDR2 is FYNNEI in the germline V gene. These data were also filed under a second study, of T cells in Graves' hyperthyroidism and ophthalmopathy.

Here the sequenced sample was peripheral blood mononuclear cells (PBMCs), taken at new diagnosis, from a patient treated with antithyroid drugs. This clonotype was sampled from a woman aged 45-60 years with Graves disease. The rearrangement links TRBV2 to TRBJ2-1; TRBD2 agrees at 7 bases. This chain's CDR3 is CASSIAGEGEQFF. The CDR3 region has the DNA TGTGCCAGCAGCATCGCGGGAGAGGGTGAGCAGTTCTTC. Full variable domain (outside the CDR3, taken from reference TRBV2 and TRBJ2-1): EPEVTQTPSHQVTQMGQEVILRCVPISNHLYFYWYRQILGQKVEFLVSFYNNEISEKSEIFDDQFSVERPDGSNFTLKIRSTKLEDSAMYFCASSIAGEGEQFFGPGTRLTVL.